This TCR beta chain was profiled in a study of blood T cell repertoires in COVID-19. As for the study in general: Both acute and convalescent COVID-19 samples were obtained from the United States, Italy and Spain. The cDNA or gDNA used as material had been derived from T cells, B-cell-depleted T cells, or PBMCs.

The CDR3 extends over 15 amino acids. Germline assignment: CDR1 SGDLS and CDR2 YYNGEE. The trim removed 0 bases at V and 0 bases at J, leaving 3 bases unmatched. Per the original data handling: The assay estimated nucleated cells by amplifying reference gene primers. The data were produced by immunoSEQ multiplex PCR, yet TCRdb's version contains in-frame clones alone and is incomplete. That table gives V, J and clone size, and the DNA gave D and trimming. Among 55,000 to 75,000 clones, 85% to 90% were seen once, and the ten largest hold about 3.9%. This sequence originates from a human donor in a cohort sampled during active COVID-19. Sequencing was carried out using peripheral blood. V and J are TRBV9 and TRBJ2-7, with 7 bases identical to TRBD2. CDR3 DNA: TGTGCCAGCAGCGTAGCTAGCGGCTACTCCTACGAGCAGTACTTC. Amino acids: CASSVASGYSYEQYF.